The 28 T cell receptor beta chains below were found in one sample sequenced in a study of cytomegalovirus exposure and HLA in healthy donors. The PCR employed 60 Vbeta primers together with 13 Jbeta primers. TCRdb's table, derived via immunoSEQ multiplex PCR, lists solely in-frame clones and lacks some. This sample's table has about 130,000 clones. The sequenced sample consisted of PBMCs. The source is a woman in her sixties or seventies in good health and CMV-seronegative.

CDR3 coding DNA: TGTGCCAGCAGCTTCGGGGGACCTGAAGCTTTCTTT. It yields the protein CASSFGGPEAFF. This chain uses TRBV5-4 with TRBJ1-1; perhaps TRBD1 as D (5 bases). The CDR3 loop spans 12 amino acids. The germline gives CDR1 SGHNT, CDR2 YYREEE (reference sequence). Deletions cut 2 bases from V and 6 bases from J, with 8 bases between. Variable domain in full (rest from reference TRBV5-4 and TRBJ1-1): ETGVTQSPTHLIKTRGQQVTLRCSSQSGHNTVSWYQQALGQGPQFIFQYYREEENGRGNFPPRFSGLQFPNYSSELNVNALELDDSALYLCASSFGGPEAFFGQGTRLTVV.

The chain carries TRBV5-1 and TRBJ2-1; perhaps TRBD2 as D (5 bases). CDR1 and CDR2 from the germline V gene are SGHRS and YFSETQ. The CDR3 totals 16 residues. The V gene lost 1 base and the J gene lost 6 bases, with 17 bases spanning the gap. This CDR3 reads CASSLSSSGVTNEQFF. The CDR3 nucleotides are TGCGCCAGCAGCTTGTCTTCCAGCGGTGTTACCAATGAGCAGTTCTTC.

The gene calls are TRBV25-1 and TRBJ1-2; no clear D gene. Trimming took off 4 bases at V and 5 bases at J, with 14 bases between the two ends. Per the germline V gene, CDR1 is MGHDK and CDR2 is SYGVNS. The CDR3 totals 14 residues. CDR3 nucleotide sequence: TGTGCCAGCAGTGGCTCTATATCCGGGTATGGCTACACCTTC. Its translation is CASSGSISGYGYTF.

V gene TRBV30 combines with J gene TRBJ1-1, with D uncertain. Trimming shortened V by 4 bases and J by 5 bases, and 5 bases separated the two germline ends. From germline, CDR1 is GTSNPN and CDR2 SVGIG (reference sequence). The CDR3 is 10 residues long. Here the CDR3 reads CAWKRTEAFF. In DNA, the CDR3 is TGTGCCTGGAAGAGGACTGAAGCTTTCTTT.

The gene calls are TRBV6-5 and TRBJ2-5; D perhaps matches TRBD1 (5 bases). This CDR3 comprises 15 residues. CDR1 and CDR2 from the germline V gene are MNHEY and SVGAGI. V lost 3 bases to trimming and J lost 7 bases, with 18 bases between them. The CDR3 is CASSYTSTLQGTQYF. DNA for the CDR3: TGTGCCAGCAGTTATACGTCAACTTTGCAGGGGACCCAGTACTTC.

The V and J genes are TRBV7-9 and TRBJ2-3, with 10 bases that match TRBD2. The trim removed 3 bases at V and 0 bases at J, leaving 6 bases unmatched. The CDR3 extends over 17 amino acids. Germline V CDR1 and CDR2: SEHNR, FQNEAQ (reference sequence). CDR3 coding DNA: TGTGCCAGCAGCTTGGTTACTAGCGGGGTTAGCACAGATACGCAGTATTTT. It is translated as CASSLVTSGVSTDTQYF.

The chain recombines TRBV2 with TRBJ1-1; 7 bases align to TRBD1. Germline trimming cut 3 bases from V and 1 base from J; bases unmatched to any gene: 2. Germline V gives CDR1 SNHLY, CDR2 FYNNEI. The CDR3 consists of 14 residues. The CDR3 sequence is CASSEGQKNTEAFF. CDR3 DNA sequence: TGTGCCAGCAGTGAGGGACAGAAGAACACTGAAGCTTTCTTT. The complete variable domain, with remaining parts taken from reference TRBV2 and TRBJ1-1, reads EPEVTQTPSHQVTQMGQEVILRCVPISNHLYFYWYRQILGQKVEFLVSFYNNEISEKSEIFDDQFSVERPDGSNFTLKIRSTKLEDSAMYFCASSEGQKNTEAFFGQGTRLTVV.

This chain connects TRBV10-3 to TRBJ2-7, with TRBD2 matching 11 bases. V dropped 10 bases and J dropped 0; count of bases not matched to a gene: 5. This CDR3 has 14 residues. Germline loops: CDR1 ENHRY, CDR2 SYGVKD. DNA of the CDR3: TGTGCCACCTTGACTAGCGGGGCCTCCTACGAGCAGTACTTC. Its translation is CATLTSGASYEQYF.

The rearrangement uses TRBV6-5 and TRBJ1-2; the match to TRBD1 covers 7 bases. The CDR3 contains 14 residues. CDR1 is MNHEY and CDR2 is SVGAGI in the germline V gene. V shed 6 bases, J shed 7 bases, and the junction held 11 bases outside the gene matches. The CDR3: CASSLQGPSLGYTF. In nucleotides, the CDR3 is TGTGCCAGCAGCCTACAGGGGCCGTCCCTTGGCTACACCTTC.

This chain uses TRBV6-5 with TRBJ2-7; 8 nucleotides match TRBD1. The germline CDR1 and CDR2 sequences are MNHEY and SVGAGI. Germline trimming cut 6 bases from V and 3 bases from J; bases unmatched to any gene: 4. The CDR3 loop spans 13 amino acids. CDR3 region: CASRVTGGYEQYF. DNA of the CDR3: TGTGCCAGCAGAGTTACAGGGGGCTACGAGCAGTACTTC.

The rearrangement uses TRBV2 and TRBJ1-5; possible D gene TRBD1, 6 bases. Trimming removed 5 bases at V and 2 bases at J, with 7 bases between. This CDR3 contains 13 residues. Germline CDR1 and CDR2: SNHLY and FYNNEI. The CDR3 protein is CASSRTGNQPQHF. In nucleotides, the CDR3 is TGTGCCAGCAGTCGGACAGGCAATCAGCCCCAGCATTTT.

The rearrangement links TRBV5-5 to TRBJ1-1, with 7 bases matching TRBD1. From germline, CDR1 is SGHKS and CDR2 YYEKEE (reference sequence). The CDR3 runs to 18 residues. Losses at the gene ends were 0 bases for V and 0 bases for J; bases not matched to a gene: 11. As DNA, the CDR3 is TGTGCCAGCAGCTTGGTTCTAGGGGGCGCGCGGATGAACACTGAAGCTTTCTTT. Protein sequence: CASSLVLGGARMNTEAFF. Using reference TRBV5-5 and TRBJ1-1 for the parts outside the CDR3, the full variable domain is DAGVTQSPTHLIKTRGQQVTLRCSPISGHKSVSWYQQVLGQGPQFIFQYYEKEERGRGNFPDRFSARQFPNYSSELNVNALLLGDSALYLCASSLVLGGARMNTEAFFGQGTRLTVV.

In DNA, the CDR3 is TGTGCCAGCAGTTTACGGCAGGGTTACGGCTACACCTTC. As protein: CASSLRQGYGYTF. The V call is TRBV27, the J call TRBJ1-2; possibly TRBD1 for D (5 bases). The germline V and J ends were trimmed by 2 bases and 8 bases, with 12 bases remaining between them. The CDR3 contains 13 residues. Germline V CDR1 and CDR2: MNHEY, SMNVEV (reference sequence).

V usage is TRBV5-1 and J usage is TRBJ2-5; 7 bases are shared with TRBD2. After removal of 0 bases from V and 1 base from J, the junction contained 3 bases not matched to a gene. The CDR3 consists of 15 residues. Germline CDR1 reads SGHRS; CDR2 reads YFSETQ. The CDR3 bases are TGCGCCAGCAGCTTGGAGTGGGGGGGCCAAGAGACCCAGTACTTC. Translating gives CASSLEWGGQETQYF.

V gene TRBV12-5 combines with J gene TRBJ1-2, with D possibly matching TRBD1 (6 bases). The ends were cut back, 0 bases at V and 0 bases at J, with 8 bases in the middle. Germline values: CDR1 LGHNT, CDR2 FRNRAP. This CDR3 spans 15 amino acids. The CDR3 region is CASGLVGAPNYGYTF. In DNA, the CDR3 is TGTGCTAGTGGTTTGGTGGGGGCCCCTAACTATGGCTACACCTTC.

Here the CDR3 DNA reads TGCGCCAGCAGCCAAACCGGGACAGGGGCCGATGGCTACACCTTC. Translating gives CASSQTGTGADGYTF. The V and J genes are TRBV4-1 and TRBJ1-2; 10 bases match TRBD1. The CDR3 covers 15 residues. The germline V gene encodes CDR1 MGHRA and CDR2 YSYEKL. The V segment lost 2 bases and the J segment 6 bases; nucleotides outside the gene matches: 6.

The chain couples TRBV19 to TRBJ1-6; D gene unclear. Trimming removed 5 bases at V and 8 bases at J, with 13 bases between. Germline V gene sequence: CDR1 LNHDA, CDR2 SQIVND (reference sequence). The CDR3 loop spans 14 amino acids. The CDR3 DNA is TGTGCCAGTAGTCTGAGTAAGGGAGATTCACCCCTCCACTTT. This sequence encodes CASSLSKGDSPLHF.

The chain employs TRBV6-1 and TRBJ1-5, with D uncertain. Per the germline V gene, CDR1 is MNHNS and CDR2 is SASEGT. Trimming pared 7 bases from V and 6 bases from J, leaving 13 bases between. The CDR3 consists of 13 residues. This CDR3 is CASKGEGGQPQHF. As DNA, the CDR3 is TGTGCCAGCAAGGGTGAGGGTGGTCAGCCCCAGCATTTT.

The gene calls are TRBV10-1 and TRBJ2-7; a weak D match, TRBD1 (6 bases). Germline CDR1 and CDR2: WNHNN and SYGVQD (reference sequence). The CDR3 totals 13 residues. Trimming cost V 3 bases and J 1 base, with 7 bases left between them. CDR3 nucleotide sequence: TGCGCCAGCAGTGAAGGGGGTTCCTACGAGCAGTACTTC. Protein product: CASSEGGSYEQYF.

The chain is built from TRBV2 and TRBJ1-2, with D perhaps matching TRBD1 (6 bases). Germline CDR1 is SNHLY and CDR2 is FYNNEI. The CDR3 extends over 14 amino acids. Trimming left V 5 bases short and J 4 bases short, with 14 bases between. CDR3 bases: TGTGCCAGCAGTACCATCGGACAGAGCTATGGCTACACCTTC. Protein sequence: CASSTIGQSYGYTF.

The chain uses TRBV5-1 and TRBJ1-1; D gene ambiguous. CDR3 length equals 14 residues. CDR1 SGHRS and CDR2 YFSETQ come from the germline V gene. V was cut by 2 bases and J by 1 base, with 9 bases left in between. The CDR3 protein is CASSLGAENTEAFF. The CDR3, as DNA: TGCGCCAGCAGCTTAGGTGCGGAGAACACTGAAGCTTTCTTT.

The chain recombines TRBV4-2 with TRBJ1-1; D is unresolved. The CDR3 runs to 15 residues. CDR1 and CDR2 (germline): LGHNA, YNFKEQ. Trimming removed 0 bases at V and 1 base at J, with 9 bases between. Here the CDR3 reads CASSQDSAGNTEAFF. The CDR3 DNA follows: TGTGCCAGCAGCCAAGATTCGGCAGGGAACACTGAAGCTTTCTTT.

The DNA for the CDR3 is TGCGCCAGCAGCTTGGAGGGGCACACCGGGGAGCTGTTTTTT. Amino acids: CASSLEGHTGELFF. The gene calls are TRBV5-1 and TRBJ2-2; TRBD1 might be the D (5 bases). Looked up from germline, CDR1 is SGHRS and CDR2 is YFSETQ. The CDR3 has 14 amino acids. Trimming pared 0 bases from V and 3 bases from J, leaving 6 bases between.

The chain carries TRBV7-8 and TRBJ1-4; 8 bases line up with TRBD1. Per the germline V gene, CDR1 is SGHVS and CDR2 is FQNEAQ. The CDR3 length is 13 residues. J was trimmed by 8 bases and V by 5 bases; bases with no gene match: 4. The CDR3 DNA sequence: TGTGCCAGCAGCCGGGGGACAGGCGAAAAACTGTTTTTT. Its translation: CASSRGTGEKLFF.

The chain combines TRBV5-1 with TRBJ2-5; D unresolved. V was pared by 0 bases and J by 4 bases, with 7 bases between. CDR3 length equals 13 residues. CDR1 and CDR2 from the germline V gene are SGHRS and YFSETQ. CDR3 amino acids: CASSLAPLETQYF. CDR3 nucleotides: TGCGCCAGCAGCTTGGCCCCACTAGAGACCCAGTACTTC.

This chain connects TRBV5-4 to TRBJ2-1; TRBD1 matches at 7 bases. The CDR3 runs 15 residues. Germline lookup yields CDR1 SGHNT and CDR2 YYREEE (reference sequence). Losses at the gene ends were 1 base for V and 4 bases for J; bases not matched to a gene: 5. The chain's CDR3 is CASSLLSGGYNEQFF. CDR3 nucleotide sequence: TGTGCCAGCAGCTTGTTGTCAGGGGGTTACAATGAGCAGTTCTTC.

V and J are TRBV7-3 and TRBJ2-7; D remains ambiguous. From germline, CDR1 is SGHTA and CDR2 FQGTGA. The CDR3 is made up of 14 amino acids. Trimming removed 5 bases from V and 3 bases from J, with 14 bases in between. CDR3 DNA sequence: TGTGCCAGCAGCAAAGCTCCAGGTATCTACGAGCAGTACTTC. This sequence encodes CASSKAPGIYEQYF.

The chain is built from TRBV28 and TRBJ2-5; 11 nucleotides match TRBD1. V trimming: 2 bases; J trimming: 5 bases; junction bases outside the gene matches: 4. The CDR3 extends over 15 amino acids. Germline-derived CDR1 and CDR2 are MDHEN and SYDVKM. DNA for the CDR3: TGTGCCAGCAGTTTACGGACAGGGGGCGGGGAGACCCAGTACTTC. Its translation: CASSLRTGGGETQYF.